What follows are 18 T cell receptor beta chains derived from one specimen sequenced in a study of CD8+CD57+ T cells in acquired aplastic anemia. The TCR beta profiling, which covered VDJ combination and CDR3 sequence, was carried out using genomic DNA as the template. TCRdb redid the calling of the reads with MiXCR, one entry per CDR3 protein. The sample holds roughly 81,000 distinct CDR3 sequences, less than 60% seen once. The sequenced sample consisted of sorted CD4+, CD8+, or CD8+CD57+ T cells (not recorded which) from PBMCs. The receptors here all came from a human donor in good health, serving as a control.

The rearrangement joins TRBV4-1 to TRBJ2-7; D remains unclear. Germline V CDR1 and CDR2: MGHRA, YSYEKL. There are 14 residues in the CDR3. Trimming shortened V by 0 bases and J by 2 bases, and 8 bases separated the two germline ends. The CDR3 here is CASSQDDGTYEQYF. The CDR3 nucleotides read TGCGCCAGCAGCCAAGATGACGGAACCTACGAGCAGTACTTC.

V and J are TRBV27 and TRBJ2-5; possible D gene TRBD1, 5 bases. This CDR3 is 14 amino acids long. The germline V gene encodes CDR1 MNHEY and CDR2 SMNVEV (reference sequence). The V gene lost 0 bases and the J gene lost 5 bases, with 10 bases spanning the gap. The CDR3 here is CASSLSGAGETQYF. CDR3 DNA sequence: TGTGCCAGCAGTTTATCAGGGGCAGGCGAGACCCAGTACTTC.

The chain has TRBV7-2 and TRBJ1-6; TRBD1 matches at 9 bases. The germline V gene encodes CDR1 SGHTA and CDR2 FQGNSA. J gave up 10 bases and V 2 bases, and 6 bases lay outside the gene matches. This CDR3 comprises 15 residues. The CDR3 sequence is CASSLPGQGESPLHF. The CDR3 nucleotides are TGTGCCAGCAGCTTACCGGGACAGGGTGAATCACCCCTCCACTTT.

V and J are TRBV2 and TRBJ1-2; D is possibly TRBD1 (6 bases). Trimming took off 5 bases at V and 2 bases at J, with 12 bases between the two ends. The V gene's germline CDR1 is SNHLY and CDR2 FYNNEI. This CDR3 comprises 14 residues. The CDR3 DNA reads TGTGCCAGCAGTTCCCTGGGGGCGAACTATGGCTACACCTTC. It is translated as CASSSLGANYGYTF.

The chain combines TRBV10-1 with TRBJ2-2; the D gene could be TRBD1 or TRBD2 (6 bases each). Germline V lookup: CDR1 WNHNN, CDR2 SYGVQD (reference sequence). V was clipped by 2 bases and J by 3 bases, with 16 bases between them. CDR3 length: 17 residues. The CDR3 DNA reads as TGCGCCAGCAGTGAGCTTCGGGGGCGAGGGGACACCGGGGAGCTGTTTTTT. It is translated as CASSELRGRGDTGELFF.

The genes are TRBV29-1 and TRBJ1-2; no clear D. Trimming shortened V by 1 base and J by 6 bases, and 15 bases separated the two germline ends. Germline V gene lookup returns CDR1 SQVTM and CDR2 ANQGSEA. The CDR3 has 14 amino acids. The DNA of the CDR3 is TGCAGCGTTGAAGTTCTCCTACCGGGGAATGGCTACACCTTC. It translates to CSVEVLLPGNGYTF.

The J gene is TRBJ2-2, the V gene TRBV13; the D gene is possibly TRBD1 (5 bases). CDR1 and CDR2 from the germline V gene are PRHDT and FYEKMQ (reference sequence). The CDR3 extends over 22 amino acids. V lost 0 bases and J lost 3, with 29 bases in between. CDR3: CASSLGHSLDSSPSLDTGELFF. The CDR3 DNA reads TGTGCCAGCAGCTTAGGCCACTCCTTAGACAGCTCCCCATCCCTCGACACCGGGGAGCTGTTTTTT.

Points on this clonotype: A single base separates this from a much larger clone, so it may be a read error. The CDR3 protein is CASSVDSLGVETQYF. The CDR3 DNA is TGTGCCAGCAGCGTAGATAGTCTGGGAGTAGAGACCCAGTACTTC. This chain uses TRBV9 with TRBJ2-5; tentatively, D is TRBD2 (5 bases). V was trimmed by 0 bases and J by 4 bases, leaving 13 bases between them. The length of the CDR3 is 15 residues. Looked up from germline, CDR1 is SGDLS and CDR2 is YYNGEE.

V and J are TRBV15 and TRBJ2-5; D perhaps matches TRBD2 (5 bases). Germline V gene sequence: CDR1 LNHNV, CDR2 YYDKDF (reference sequence). V lost 0 bases to trimming and J lost 2 bases, with 13 bases between them. The CDR3 extends over 16 amino acids. The chain's CDR3 is CATSRDRTDGQETQYF. In DNA form, the CDR3 reads TGTGCCACCAGCAGAGATCGGACTGACGGGCAAGAGACCCAGTACTTC. Filled out from reference TRBV15 and TRBJ2-5, the complete variable domain reads DAMVIQNPRYQVTQFGKPVTLSCSQTLNHNVMYWYQQKSSQAPKLLFHYYDKDFNNEADTPDNFQSRRPNTSFCFLDIRSPGLGDTAMYLCATSRDRTDGQETQYFGPGTRLLVL.

V and J are TRBV25-1 and TRBJ2-3; D gene uncertain. Trimming removed 4 bases at V and 2 bases at J, with 7 bases between. The germline V gene encodes CDR1 MGHDK and CDR2 SYGVNS. This CDR3 spans 13 amino acids. The DNA for the CDR3 is TGTGCCAGCAGTGGCGACAACACAGATACGCAGTATTTT. Amino acids: CASSGDNTDTQYF. Complete variable domain (other parts from reference TRBV25-1 and TRBJ2-3): EADIYQTPRYLVIGTGKKITLECSQTMGHDKMYWYQQDPGMELHLIHYSYGVNSTEKGDLSSESTVSRIRTEHFPLTLESARPSHTSQYLCASSGDNTDTQYFGPGTRLTVL.

The chain recombines TRBV19 with TRBJ1-2, with D tentatively TRBD1 (5 bases). Per the germline V gene, CDR1 is LNHDA and CDR2 is SQIVND (reference sequence). This CDR3 is built from 12 residues. Between the trimmed V and J ends, which lost 6 bases and 2 bases, there was a span of 7 bases. The CDR3 nucleotides read TGTGCCAGTAGAAAGGGGAACTATGGCTACACCTTC. It yields the protein CASRKGNYGYTF.

The CDR3 spells CASSLVDGSQETQYF. CDR3 in DNA: TGTGCCAGCAGCTTAGTCGACGGATCCCAAGAGACCCAGTACTTC. The chain recombines TRBV7-9 with TRBJ2-5, with D unresolved. There are 15 residues in the CDR3. Germline lookup yields CDR1 SEHNR and CDR2 FQNEAQ (reference sequence). Trimming cost V 1 base and J 1 base, with 10 bases left between them.

This clonotype was detected only a few times. V and J are TRBV6-1 and TRBJ1-1; weak D call: TRBD1 (6 bases). V lost 6 bases and J 4 bases, leaving 15 bases between the germline ends. This CDR3 region has 14 residues. Germline CDR1 is MNHNS and CDR2 is SASEGT. The CDR3 bases are TGTGCCAGCAGAGCGGGGGGCTCGGGCACTGAAGCTTTCTTT. Its translation: CASRAGGSGTEAFF.

The chain couples TRBV10-3 to TRBJ1-4; TRBD1 aligns across 7 bases. With V trimmed by 0 bases and J by 8 bases, 0 bases remained unmatched. The CDR3 is made up of 13 amino acids. The germline V gene encodes CDR1 ENHRY and CDR2 SYGVKD. The CDR3 reads CAISESDREKLFF. The DNA of the CDR3 is TGTGCCATCAGTGAGTCGGACAGGGAAAAACTGTTTTTT.

This clonotype has more than one count but fewer than ten. The chain combines TRBV6-1 with TRBJ2-4; D unclear. This CDR3 is 14 amino acids long. In germline, CDR1 is MNHNS, CDR2 SASEGT. Trimming took off 8 bases at V and 0 bases at J, with 11 bases between the two ends. CDR3 DNA sequence: TGTGCCAGCTCGTTAGGGCTAGCCAAAAACATTCAGTACTTC. It specifies CASSLGLAKNIQYF.

This clonotype was recorded at least ten times. The V gene is TRBV7-9, the J gene TRBJ2-7; D may be TRBD1 (5 bases). This CDR3 is built from 14 residues. V shed 6 bases and J shed 0 bases, with 12 bases lying between them. Looked up from germline, CDR1 is SEHNR and CDR2 is FQNEAQ (reference sequence). The CDR3 reads CASRSRGNSYEQYF. CDR3 nucleotides: TGTGCCAGCAGGTCAAGGGGCAACTCCTACGAGCAGTACTTC.

This clonotype occurred a few times. The CDR3 reads CASSLEDSIPNEQFF. DNA of the CDR3: TGTGCCAGCAGCCTAGAGGACTCCATACCCAATGAGCAGTTCTTC. The chain carries TRBV9 and TRBJ2-1, with a possible D match to TRBD2 (5 bases). This CDR3 is built from 15 residues. With 4 bases removed from V and 6 bases from J, the gap between germline ends came to 17 bases. Germline lookup yields CDR1 SGDLS and CDR2 YYNGEE.

The V call is TRBV20-1, the J call TRBJ2-3; 7 nucleotides line up with TRBD2. V was pared by 6 bases and J by 4 bases, with 4 bases of the junction left unmatched. Germline V CDR1 and CDR2: DFQATT, SNEGSKA (reference sequence). CDR3 length equals 12 residues. CDR3 amino acids: CSAQLASDTQYF. In DNA form, the CDR3 reads TGCAGTGCCCAACTAGCGTCAGATACGCAGTATTTT.